This is a list of T cell receptor beta chains from one sample in a study of cytomegalovirus exposure and HLA in healthy donors. Produced via immunoSEQ multiplex PCR; TCRdb's table is partial and in-frame only. The sample shows 260,000 or so clones, 90% of them seen only once. Sequenced: PBMCs. Every receptor here comes from a woman in her 30s in good health and CMV-seronegative. Both conserved end residues are part of each CDR3. Each record gives: D gene, clone size, J gene, V gene, CDR3 DNA, CDR3 protein. A D gene is named only where the DNA matches it firmly. Clone size is shown for a subset of rows, as once, few, many or a class of expanded clone.

TRBD1 | NA | TRBJ1-4 | TRBV28 | TGTGCCAGCAGTTTACTCCAGGGGGATGAAAAACTGTTTTTT | CASSLLQGDEKLFF
NA | NA | TRBJ1-2 | TRBV28 | TGTGCCAGCAGTTTATGGGGGAACTATGGCTACACCTTC | CASSLWGNYGYTF
NA | once | TRBJ2-1 | TRBV27 | TGTGCCAGCAGTTTACCGGGAGAGCGGTACAATGAGCAGTTCTTC | CASSLPGERYNEQFF
NA | few | TRBJ2-7 | TRBV7-9 | TGTGCCAGCAGCTTAGCGGGGCAGCCTAAGGGCCACGAGCAGTACTTC | CASSLAGQPKGHEQYF
TRBD1 | NA | TRBJ1-2 | TRBV7-8 | TGTGCCAGCAGCAAACAGGGGGCGGTCGACTATGGCTACACCTTC | CASSKQGAVDYGYTF
NA | NA | TRBJ2-3 | TRBV7-2 | TGTGCCAGCAGCTTAAGGCCTGCCACAGATACGCAGTATTTT | CASSLRPATDTQYF
NA | NA | TRBJ1-2 | TRBV5-1 | TGCGCCAGCAGCTTAGGGAAAAACTATGGCTACACCTTC | CASSLGKNYGYTF
NA | NA | TRBJ2-1 | TRBV4-2 | TGTGCCAGCAGCCAAGATAGGGATGACCGAAATGAGCAGTTCTTC | CASSQDRDDRNEQFF
NA | NA | TRBJ1-3 | TRBV28 | TGTGCCAGCAGTATCGGACACGGAAACACCATATATTTT | CASSIGHGNTIYF
NA | few | TRBJ2-2 | TRBV19 | TGTGCCAGTAGTATCCCTCGACTAGTGTCCGGGGAGCTGTTTTTT | CASSIPRLVSGELFF
NA | few | TRBJ2-5 | TRBV6-4 | TGTGCCAGCAGACGAAGCCGGGAACCCCAAGAGACCCAGTACTTC | CASRRSREPQETQYF
NA | NA | TRBJ1-4 | TRBV19 | TGTGCCAGTAGTAGCTTCGCTAATGAAAAACTGTTTTTT | CASSSFANEKLFF
TRBD1 | NA | TRBJ2-7 | TRBV7-9 | TGTGCCAGCAGCTTATTTCGTGCGGACAGGGACGAGCAGTACTTC | CASSLFRADRDEQYF
NA | NA | TRBJ2-3 | TRBV15 | TGTGCCACCAGCAGAGGGCGGGGACCCTCGCTAACAGATACGCAGTATTTT | CATSRGRGPSLTDTQYF
NA | NA | TRBJ2-7 | TRBV7-2 | TGTGCCAGCGAGGAGGAGCGGTATAACGAGCAGTACTTC | CASEEERYNEQYF
NA | NA | TRBJ1-1 | TRBV5-1 | TGCGCCAGCAGCTTGATGCAGGCGAGTGGCACTGAAGCTTTCTTT | CASSLMQASGTEAFF
NA | NA | TRBJ2-1 | TRBV11-2 | TGTGCCAGCAGCTCTCAAAGGATGGAGCAGTTCTTC | CASSSQRMEQFF
TRBD1 | NA | TRBJ2-7 | TRBV6-6 | TGTGCCAGCAGTGGATCCCGGGACAGGGTTTCGGACGAGCAGTACTTC | CASSGSRDRVSDEQYF
NA | NA | TRBJ2-3 | TRBV6-5 | TGTGCCAGCAGTCACCTCGGGGGACCAGATACGCAGTATTTT | CASSHLGGPDTQYF
NA | NA | TRBJ1-2 | TRBV28 | TGTGCCAGCTATGCTTACGGCTACACCTTC | CASYAYGYTF
NA | NA | TRBJ1-2 | TRBV28 | TGTGCCAGCAGTTTGGGGGGAGGCTATGGCTACACCTTC | CASSLGGGYGYTF
NA | NA | TRBJ2-7 | TRBV28 | TGTGCCAGCACCGAGGACCGTTCCTACGAGCAGTACTTC | CASTEDRSYEQYF
NA | NA | TRBJ2-4 | TRBV6-1 | TGTGCCAGCAGTGAGGAGGCCCAGGGCCGGGCCAAAAACATTCAGTACTTC | CASSEEAQGRAKNIQYF
NA | NA | TRBJ2-4 | TRBV28 | TGTGCCAGCAGTACGCCAGGGGACAACCTAGCCAAAAACATTCAGTACTTC | CASSTPGDNLAKNIQYF
NA | once | TRBJ1-5 | TRBV7-8 | TGTGCCAGCAGCTTAAGACAAAGCAATCAGCCCCAGCATTTT | CASSLRQSNQPQHF
NA | once | TRBJ2-5 | TRBV7-2 | TGTGCCAGCAGCTTGAGTGTCTGGGAGACCCAGTACTTC | CASSLSVWETQYF
TRBD2 | NA | TRBJ2-7 | TRBV4-3 | TGCGCCAGCAGCCAAGAACGGGAGGGCCTCTCCTACGAGCAGTACTTC | CASSQEREGLSYEQYF
NA | NA | TRBJ2-5 | TRBV7-8 | TGTGCCAGCAGCGTAACTAGCAACCAAGAGACCCAGTACTTC | CASSVTSNQETQYF
TRBD1 | NA | TRBJ2-1 | TRBV7-8 | TGTGCCAGCGGGAGATACGGGACAGTCGACAATGAGCAGTTCTTC | CASGRYGTVDNEQFF
NA | NA | TRBJ2-1 | TRBV28 | TGTGCCAGCTGGGGGGGGCCACCCAGGGGTGAGCAGTTCTTC | CASWGGPPRGEQFF
TRBD2 | NA | TRBJ2-2 | TRBV7-3 | TGTGCCAGCAGTCGGACTAGCGGGAACACCGGGGAGCTGTTTTTT | CASSRTSGNTGELFF
TRBD2 | NA | TRBJ2-5 | TRBV7-3 | TGTGCCAGCAGCGATAGGGAACTAGCGGGAGTAGAGACCCAGTACTTC | CASSDRELAGVETQYF
NA | NA | TRBJ2-2 | TRBV7-3 | TGTGCCAGCAGCGCCCGGGGACTTTCGACCGGGGAGCTGTTTTTT | CASSARGLSTGELFF
NA | NA | TRBJ2-5 | TRBV28 | TGTGCCAGCAGTTTTTTGGGGCAGGGAGAGACCCAGTACTTC | CASSFLGQGETQYF
NA | NA | TRBJ2-7 | TRBV6-1 | TGTGCCAGCAGTGAAGCCAGCCTGACAGCCTCCTACGAGCAGTACTTC | CASSEASLTASYEQYF
NA | NA | TRBJ2-2 | TRBV28 | TGTGCCAGCAGCTCTCACTCAGTAAGGTTGCTGTTTTTT | CASSSHSVRLLFF